The T cell receptor beta chain under discussion was sequenced for a study of blood T cell repertoires in COVID-19. Overall study: Some COVID-19 samples were acute and others convalescent; all came from the United States, Italy and Spain. The cDNA or gDNA used as material had been derived from T cells, B-cell-depleted T cells, or PBMCs.

V dropped 5 bases and J dropped 1 base, with 11 bases sitting between them. The CDR3 contains 14 residues. Germline V gene lookup returns CDR1 SEHNR and CDR2 FQNEAQ (reference sequence). Methods used by the authors: Amplification of reference gene primers provided the estimated nucleated cell counts. The table came from immunoSEQ multiplex PCR; TCRdb's copy has only in-frame clones and leaves some out. The V and J calls and clone size come from that table; D and trimming were worked out from the DNA. The sample carries nearly 350,000 clones, more than 70% recorded once. The rearrangement joins TRBV7-9 to TRBJ1-1, with D perhaps TRBD1 (6 bases). Sample: peripheral blood. This receptor was obtained from a man aged 25-45 years with active or convalescent COVID-19. The DNA of the CDR3 is TGTGCCAGCAGCCCCCAAGGGGGGAACACTGAAGCTTTCTTT. Protein sequence: CASSPQGGNTEAFF.